Below are 29 T cell receptor beta chains sequenced from a single sample in a study of T cells after posttransplantation cyclophosphamide. The table came from immunoSEQ multiplex PCR; TCRdb's copy has only in-frame clones and leaves some out. There are about 40,000 clones in the sample, none observed a single time. The sample was PBMCs. Every receptor here comes from a woman in her 50s in good health and a related stem cell transplant donor.

In its sample, this clone was seen many times. The rearrangement joins TRBV7-9 to TRBJ1-5; 10 positions match TRBD1. This CDR3 region has 15 residues. The junction had 4 bases not matched to a gene; V was cut back by 3 bases and J by 5 bases. Germline values: CDR1 SEHNR, CDR2 FQNEAQ (reference sequence). CDR3 sequence (DNA): TGTGCCAGCAGCTTGACAGGGGGCTCTGATCAGCCCCAGCATTTT. As protein: CASSLTGGSDQPQHF.

This clone was seen ten or more times. CDR3 protein: CASSIDRQAAHNEQFF. The DNA of the CDR3 is TGTGCCAGTAGTATAGATCGTCAGGCAGCCCACAATGAGCAGTTCTTC. The chain joins TRBV19 to TRBJ2-1, with D unresolved. This CDR3 is built from 16 residues. Germline assignment: CDR1 LNHDA and CDR2 SQIVND (reference sequence). Deletions cut 0 bases from V and 5 bases from J, with 14 bases between.

This clone has a count of ten or more. The rearrangement joins TRBV7-3 to TRBJ2-3; 7 nucleotides match TRBD1. With 3 bases clipped from V and 3 bases from J, the junction kept 9 bases outside the gene matches. CDR3 length: 16 residues. Germline CDR1 is SGHTA and CDR2 is FQGTGA. CDR3 region: CASSFRGDSPTDTQYF. Written as DNA, the CDR3 is TGTGCCAGCAGCTTCCGTGGGGACAGTCCAACAGATACGCAGTATTTT. The variable domain in full, completed from reference TRBV7-3 and TRBJ2-3, reads GAGVSQTPSNKVTEKGKYVELRCDPISGHTALYWYRQSLGQGPEFLIYFQGTGAADDSGLPNDRFFAVRPEGSVSTLKIQRTERGDSAVYLCASSFRGDSPTDTQYFGPGTRLTVL.

This clone was recorded many times. The CDR3 DNA is TGTGCCAGCAGCCCTAGGGTGTTTGGGGGGGCCTACAATGAGCAGTTCTTC. It yields the protein CASSPRVFGGAYNEQFF. The chain employs TRBV7-9 and TRBJ2-1, with TRBD2 identical over 7 bases. The V gene end was trimmed by 5 bases and the J gene end by 2 bases; junction bases not matched to a gene: 12. This CDR3 is 17 amino acids long. Looked up from germline, CDR1 is SEHNR and CDR2 is FQNEAQ (reference sequence).

This clone was detected many times. V is TRBV7-3 and J is TRBJ2-2; 10 bases fit TRBD1. The length of the CDR3 is 15 residues. CDR1 is SGHTA and CDR2 is FQGTGA in the germline V gene. Trimming cost V 4 bases and J 4 bases; bases outside gene matches: 3. CDR3 sequence (DNA): TGTGCCAGCAGCTCCCGACAGGGGGCCACCGGGGAGCTGTTTTTT. This sequence encodes CASSSRQGATGELFF.

This clone occurred many times. This chain uses TRBV19 with TRBJ2-1; TRBD1 matches 10 bases. V lost 6 bases, J lost 9 bases, and 14 bases stayed unmatched. Looked up from germline, CDR1 is LNHDA and CDR2 is SQIVND (reference sequence). The CDR3 spans 16 residues. The CDR3 nucleotides are TGTGCCAGTAGCCCAGGCCGGGACAGGGGTCGAGGTGAGCAGTTCTTC. It encodes CASSPGRDRGRGEQFF.

This clone appeared many times. The rearrangement uses TRBV18 and TRBJ1-2; D is ambiguous. The V gene's germline CDR1 is KGHSH and CDR2 LQKENI. The CDR3 spans 14 residues. Trimming shortened V by 2 bases and J by 8 bases, and 15 bases separated the two germline ends. This CDR3 reads CASSPSVEVAGYTF. The CDR3 nucleotides read TGTGCCAGCTCACCAAGCGTAGAGGTTGCCGGCTACACCTTC.

This clone has just a few counts. The chain recombines TRBV28 with TRBJ1-5, with unresolved D. V lost 6 bases and J 7 bases, leaving 16 bases between the germline ends. There are 14 residues in the CDR3. Germline CDR1 is MDHEN and CDR2 is SYDVKM. The CDR3 here is CASRSLIVRQPQHF. CDR3 DNA: TGTGCCAGCAGGTCCCTGATAGTGAGGCAGCCCCAGCATTTT.

This clone occurred many times. V and J are TRBV5-1 and TRBJ1-2; the D is unclear. The CDR3 totals 14 residues. In germline, CDR1 is SGHRS, CDR2 YFSETQ. The V end lost 0 bases, the J end lost 7 bases, and 13 bases lay between the germline ends. The CDR3 is CASSLAEKWSGYTF. DNA of the CDR3: TGCGCCAGCAGCTTGGCCGAAAAATGGAGTGGCTACACCTTC.

This clone was seen many times. The CDR3 loop is CASSQETGHGEKLFF. The CDR3, as DNA: TGCGCCAGCAGCCAAGAGACGGGACACGGTGAAAAACTGTTTTTT. V usage is TRBV4-3 and J usage is TRBJ1-4; possible D gene TRBD1, 6 bases. V dropped 0 bases and J dropped 7 bases, with 12 bases sitting between them. The CDR3 extends over 15 amino acids. Germline CDR1 and CDR2: LGHNA and YSLEER.

This clone was counted only a few times. V usage is TRBV18 and J usage is TRBJ2-1; no firm D call. CDR1 is KGHSH, CDR2 LQKENI, per germline. CDR3 length equals 14 residues. V was pared by 3 bases and J by 4 bases, with 10 bases between. CDR3 bases: TGTGCCAGCTCACCGCTCGGGTCTTACAATGAGCAGTTCTTC. It translates to CASSPLGSYNEQFF.

This clone was counted ten times or more. The J gene is TRBJ2-4, the V gene TRBV7-9; no clear D gene. The CDR3 is 13 amino acids. CDR1 and CDR2 (germline): SEHNR, FQNEAQ (reference sequence). Between the trimmed V and J ends, which lost 4 bases and 8 bases, there was a span of 12 bases. The CDR3 protein is CASSSLYVDIQYF. The CDR3, as DNA: TGTGCCAGCAGCTCACTATACGTGGACATTCAGTACTTC.

This clone was counted at least ten times. The J gene is TRBJ2-6, the V gene TRBV2; TRBD2 might be the D (6 bases). This CDR3 is built from 16 residues. The germline V gene has CDR1 SNHLY and CDR2 FYNNEI. Trimming took off 3 bases at V and 1 base at J, with 10 bases between the two ends. CDR3 in DNA: TGTGCCAGCAGTGATGCAGGAGGGTCTGGGGCCAACGTCCTGACTTTC. It encodes CASSDAGGSGANVLTF.

This clone was seen ten or more times. The chain is built from TRBV5-6 and TRBJ1-5; 9 positions agree with TRBD1. This CDR3 is 14 amino acids long. V dropped 3 bases and J dropped 6; count of bases not matched to a gene: 4. The germline CDR1 and CDR2 sequences are SGHDT and YYEEEE. The CDR3 DNA is TGTGCCAGCAGCTCCACAGGGGGCGTTCAGCCCCAGCATTTT. It translates to CASSSTGGVQPQHF.

In its sample, this clone was seen many times. This chain joins TRBV13 and TRBJ2-7; D is ambiguous. Germline CDR1 is PRHDT and CDR2 is FYEKMQ (reference sequence). Trimming removed 3 bases at V and 4 bases at J, with 4 bases between. The CDR3 sequence is 11 residues long. The CDR3 reads CASSFRYEQYF. CDR3 sequence (DNA): TGTGCCAGCAGCTTTCGGTACGAGCAGTACTTC. The complete variable domain, with remaining parts taken from reference TRBV13 and TRBJ2-7, reads AAGVIQSPRHLIKEKRETATLKCYPIPRHDTVYWYQQGPGQDPQFLISFYEKMQSDKGSIPDRFSAQQFSDYHSELNMSSLELGDSALYFCASSFRYEQYFGPGTRLTVT.

This clone was counted at least ten times. The chain joins TRBV6-5 to TRBJ1-4, with 7 bases that match TRBD1. Germline CDR1 and CDR2: MNHEY and SVGAGI. The CDR3 totals 15 residues. V gave up 6 bases and J gave up 4 bases; unmatched junction bases: 8. This chain's CDR3 is CASSSDRALNEKLFF. The CDR3 coding sequence is TGTGCCAGCAGCTCCGACAGGGCGCTTAATGAAAAACTGTTTTTT.

This clone was seen more than once but under ten times. V usage is TRBV7-2 and J usage is TRBJ2-1, with TRBD2 matching over 16 bases. This CDR3 is 18 amino acids long. CDR1 SGHTA and CDR2 FQGNSA come from the germline V gene. The J segment lost 6 bases and the V segment lost 3 bases, leaving 8 bases of the junction unmatched. This CDR3 is CASSFQPGLAGGLNEQFF. The CDR3 DNA sequence: TGTGCCAGCAGCTTCCAACCGGGACTAGCGGGGGGGCTCAATGAGCAGTTCTTC.

This clone showed up many times. The chain recombines TRBV9 with TRBJ2-7; 10 nucleotides line up with TRBD2. Per the germline V gene, CDR1 is SGDLS and CDR2 is YYNGEE. The CDR3 runs to 14 residues. Trimming at V came to 2 bases and at J to 9 bases, leaving 8 bases not matched to a gene. Here the CDR3 reads CASSVSGGRVAQYF. For the CDR3, the DNA is TGTGCCAGCAGCGTTAGCGGGGGGCGGGTGGCGCAGTACTTC. The full variable domain, rest sourced from reference TRBV9 and TRBJ2-7, is DSGVTQTPKHLITATGQRVTLRCSPRSGDLSVYWYQQSLDQGLQFLIQYYNGEERAKGNILERFSAQQFPDLHSELNLSSLELGDSALYFCASSVSGGRVAQYFGPGTRLTVT.

This clone was detected many times. The CDR3 nucleotides are TGTGCCAGCAGCCAGGAACCGGGACTAGATAGCACAGATACGCAGTATTTT. This codes for CASSQEPGLDSTDTQYF. This sequence joins TRBV4-2 and TRBJ2-3; 8 nucleotides agree with TRBD2. Losses at the gene ends were 3 bases for V and 0 bases for J; bases not matched to a gene: 8. From germline, CDR1 is LGHNA and CDR2 YNFKEQ. The CDR3 contains 17 residues.

This clone has ten or more counts. The chain uses TRBV7-7 and TRBJ2-1; the D gene is possibly TRBD1 (5 bases). The CDR3 length is 15 residues. From germline, CDR1 is SSHAT and CDR2 FNYEAQ (reference sequence). V shed 2 bases and J shed 4 bases, with 12 bases lying between them. CDR3 DNA: TGTGCCAGCAGCTTAAGGGCAGGGCCTTACAATGAGCAGTTCTTC. This encodes CASSLRAGPYNEQFF.

This clone was observed many times. The chain couples TRBV27 to TRBJ2-7, with 7 bases matching TRBD1. This CDR3 has 15 amino acids. Trimming took 3 bases from V and 2 from J; bases not matched to a gene: 7. Germline loops: CDR1 MNHEY, CDR2 SMNVEV (reference sequence). For the CDR3, the DNA is TGTGCCAGCAGTTTTGAGAGGGGGCGAACCTACGAGCAGTACTTC. The encoded protein is CASSFERGRTYEQYF.

Many counts were recorded for this clone. The chain combines TRBV30 with TRBJ2-3; D not resolved. The germline V gene encodes CDR1 GTSNPN and CDR2 SVGIG (reference sequence). V lost 1 base and J 2 bases, leaving 4 bases between the germline ends. CDR3 length: 12 residues. The CDR3 sequence is CAWSANTDTQYF. As DNA, the CDR3 is TGTGCCTGGAGTGCAAACACAGATACGCAGTATTTT.

There are many counts of this clone. The chain uses TRBV4-1 and TRBJ1-4; D possibly corresponds to TRBD1 (6 bases). Looked up from germline, CDR1 is MGHRA and CDR2 is YSYEKL. The germline V and J ends were trimmed by 1 base and 0 bases, with 12 bases remaining between them. The CDR3 has 17 amino acids. The CDR3 spells CASSQVATGSTNEKLFF. As DNA, the CDR3 is TGCGCCAGCAGCCAAGTGGCGACAGGATCAACTAATGAAAAACTGTTTTTT.

At least ten counts were recorded for this clone. CDR3: CASSLVYLAGNEQFF. CDR3 sequence (DNA): TGTGCCAGCAGCTTAGTCTACCTAGCGGGGAATGAGCAGTTCTTC. The chain employs TRBV7-2 and TRBJ2-1, with 9 bases matching TRBD2. The trim removed 1 base at V and 7 bases at J, leaving 5 bases unmatched. The CDR3 sequence is 15 residues long. Germline V gives CDR1 SGHTA, CDR2 FQGNSA. Together with reference TRBV7-2 and TRBJ2-1, the CDR3 gives the full variable domain: GAGVSQSPSNKVTEKGKDVELRCDPISGHTALYWYRQSLGQGLEFLIYFQGNSAPDKSGLPSDRFSAERTGGSVSTLTIQRTQQEDSAVYLCASSLVYLAGNEQFFGPGTRLTVL.

In its sample, this clone was seen many times. The rearrangement joins TRBV11-2 to TRBJ2-7; 7 nucleotides align to TRBD1. The CDR3 has 15 amino acids. Per the germline V gene, CDR1 is SGHAT and CDR2 is FQNNGV. V lost 6 bases and J lost 2; bases outside the gene matches: 10. As DNA, the CDR3 is TGTGCCAGCAGTTCACTTCCCCAGGGGGCCTACGAGCAGTACTTC. This codes for CASSSLPQGAYEQYF.

This clone was found many times. The genes are TRBV7-8 and TRBJ2-7, with TRBD2 matching over 8 bases. Germline V CDR1 and CDR2: SGHVS, FQNEAQ. V lost 5 bases to trimming and J lost 7 bases; unmatched junction nucleotides: 13. This CDR3 has 15 residues. The CDR3 here is CASSRIRGGWREQYF. The CDR3 nucleotides read TGTGCCAGCAGCCGCATTCGGGGGGGGTGGAGGGAGCAGTACTTC. Combining the CDR3 with reference TRBV7-8 and TRBJ2-7 gives the whole variable domain GAGVSQSPRYKVAKRGQDVALRCDPISGHVSLFWYQQALGQGPEFLTYFQNEAQLDKSGLPSDRFFAERPEGSVSTLKIQRTQQEDSAVYLCASSRIRGGWREQYFGPGTRLTVT.

This clone was counted only a few times. A far larger clone differs by one base, so this is likely a read error. The genes are TRBV19 and TRBJ1-5; D perhaps matches TRBD1 (6 bases). The CDR3 length is 17 residues. The V and J ends lost 7 bases and 4 bases respectively, with 23 bases between them. CDR1 and CDR2 (germline): LNHDA, SQIVND (reference sequence). CDR3 in amino acids: CASIPGIRGRANQPQHF. The CDR3, as DNA: TGTGCCAGTATCCCTGGGATTAGGGGGAGGGCAAATCAGCCCCAGCATTTT. Variable domain in full (rest from reference TRBV19 and TRBJ1-5): DGGITQSPKYLFRKEGQNVTLSCEQNLNHDAMYWYRQDPGQGLRLIYYSQIVNDFQKGDIAEGYSVSREKKESFPLTVTSAQKNPTAFYLCASIPGIRGRANQPQHFGDGTRLSIL.

This clone has a handful of counts. The chain employs TRBV6-1 and TRBJ1-6; unclear D gene. Germline lookup yields CDR1 MNHNS and CDR2 SASEGT. This CDR3 contains 12 residues. The germline V and J ends were trimmed by 7 bases and 11 bases, with 12 bases remaining between them. CDR3 sequence: CASTSFGAPLHF. Here the CDR3 DNA reads TGTGCCAGCACCTCTTTCGGGGCACCCCTCCACTTT.

This clone has a count of ten or more. V gene TRBV4-1 combines with J gene TRBJ1-4; 7 bases fit TRBD1. The ends lost 1 base at V and 4 bases at J; junction bases unmatched: 3. The CDR3 spans 15 residues. In germline, CDR1 is MGHRA, CDR2 YSYEKL. CDR3 coding DNA: TGCGCCAGCAGCCAAGCTAGGGGGCTTAATGAAAAACTGTTTTTT. Translating gives CASSQARGLNEKLFF.